This T cell receptor (beta chain) derives from a study of cytomegalovirus exposure and HLA in healthy donors. Study-wide results and limits: It was only CMV serostatus that was available as immune exposure information. About 87% or about 30% of the time was how often most TCR beta V segments were productive, according to an earlier analysis. Researchers catalogued approximately 170 TCR beta chains as cytomegalovirus-associated.

Trimming stripped 3 bases from V and 2 bases from J, with 11 bases between. The CDR3 spans 15 residues. Per germline, CDR1 LNHDA and CDR2 SQIVND (reference sequence). PCR amplification relied on 60 Vbeta primers (plus 13 Jbeta primers). Sequenced by immunoSEQ multiplex PCR; TCRdb stores in-frame clones only, minus some. The sample includes some 84,000 clones. Comments on this clone: Antigen: not known.

The source material was PBMCs. The clonotype was recovered from a man aged 45 to 65 in good health and CMV-seronegative. The rearrangement joins TRBV19 to TRBJ1-5, with a tentative D call TRBD1 (5 bases). CDR3 amino acids: CASSMIGVGNQPQHF. CDR3 nucleotides: TGTGCCAGTAGTATGATAGGGGTGGGCAATCAGCCCCAGCATTTT.